These T cell receptor beta chains were read from a single sample in a study of a mutant IDH1 vaccine in newly diagnosed glioma. Repertoires were generated with immunoSEQ multiplex PCR, while TCRdb's copy carries only in-frame clones and drops some. The sample lists 30,000 to 40,000 clones; around 90% were seen once. Sequenced here: PBMCs, sampled from a glioma patient treated with radiotherapy, temozolomide or both. All receptors derive from a young man with glioma. The CDR3 runs from the conserved cysteine through the conserved F or W.

j_gene | v_gene | CDR3aa
TRBJ2-1 | TRBV9 | CASSPQGLAGSNEQFF
TRBJ1-4 | TRBV11-2 | CASSLDRGLTNEKLFF
TRBJ1-6 | TRBV7-8 | CASSLASSSYNSPLHF
TRBJ2-7 | TRBV9 | CASSPGGSVLSYEQYF
TRBJ1-5 | TRBV7-2 | CASSFHSNQPQHF
TRBJ2-1 | TRBV14 | CASSQLADNEQFF
TRBJ1-1 | TRBV29-1 | CSVDKAGGNTEAFF
TRBJ2-5 | TRBV30 | CACTKMGRGEETQYF
TRBJ1-5 | TRBV18 | CASSPGVAGANANQPQHF
TRBJ1-1 | TRBV5-4 | CASSLNWGDTEAFF
TRBJ2-7 | TRBV9 | CASSVTSGRHYEQYF
TRBJ1-5 | TRBV10-3 | CAISESNVTLYSNQPQHF
TRBJ2-7 | TRBV6-5 | CASRERDRGLYEQYF
TRBJ2-3 | TRBV2 | CASEREFRDTQYF
TRBJ2-1 | TRBV14 | CASSPYALAGFFDEQFF
TRBJ1-1 | TRBV19 | CASSIGRVEGTEAFF
TRBJ1-2 | TRBV6-5 | CASRGTGGFSGYTF
TRBJ2-2 | TRBV15 | CATAPGQGAPNTGELFF
TRBJ2-7 | TRBV4-1 | CASSQDPGGVGYEQYF
TRBJ2-1 | TRBV19 | CASSTEYRGQEFF
TRBJ1-1 | TRBV29-1 | CIARRLLSTEAFF
TRBJ2-5 | TRBV6-5 | CASGGGSPQETQYF
TRBJ2-1 | TRBV25-1 | CASSATLYNEQFF
TRBJ1-1 | TRBV21-1 | CASSKTPDRGEDTEAFF
TRBJ1-2 | TRBV6-5 | CASSYSGGYGYTF
TRBJ2-7 | TRBV4-2 | CASSPGTGSYEQYF
TRBJ1-6 | TRBV28 | CASSTPGGLNSPLHF
TRBJ1-2 | TRBV7-9 | CASSDGRDPTF
TRBJ1-5 | TRBV6-5 | CASSLTGAWQPQHF
TRBJ2-3 | TRBV29-1 | CSVEKGLDMQYF
TRBJ2-7 | TRBV4-3 | CASSRTSASGSYEQYF
TRBJ2-7 | TRBV9 | CASSLLGDRDGEQYF
TRBJ2-5 | TRBV2 | CASSAGQQETQYF
TRBJ1-4 | TRBV5-1 | CASSLFGTGGNEKLFF
TRBJ2-1 | TRBV6-5 | CASRTSGRNNEQFF
TRBJ2-7 | TRBV5-6 | CASSLGLGQGVRQYF
TRBJ2-7 | TRBV10-3 | CAISGPWGEQYF